The TCR beta chain described here comes from a study of Ad26.COV2.S vaccination and SARS-CoV-2 variants. TCRdb keeps only in-frame clones here, not all; method: immunoSEQ multiplex PCR. The sample includes approximately 500,000 clones, around 88% of them seen just once. In this sample, this clone turned up many times. Treatment in this sample: around 19 received Ad26.COV2.S at low or high dose, single or two shots; several received placebo; per-sample allocation not given. Repertoires come from day 63 after the first vaccine or placebo injection. What was given as vaccine was an Ad26 vector encoding Wuhan-strain SARS-CoV-2 spike. Germline loops: CDR1 SNHLY, CDR2 FYNNEI. V shed 3 bases and J 7 bases; nucleotides not matched to a gene: 3. The CDR3 is 15 residues long.

Here the sequenced sample was peripheral blood, taken in a trial of Ad26.COV2.S vaccine versus placebo. The V and J genes are TRBV2 and TRBJ2-1; 13 nucleotides align to TRBD2. The TCR comes from a person aged 18-65 years who received the Ad26.COV2.S COVID-19 vaccine or a placebo. For the CDR3, the DNA is TGTGCCAGCAGTGAGGGACTAGCGGGGTGGAATGAGCAGTTCTTC. As protein: CASSEGLAGWNEQFF.